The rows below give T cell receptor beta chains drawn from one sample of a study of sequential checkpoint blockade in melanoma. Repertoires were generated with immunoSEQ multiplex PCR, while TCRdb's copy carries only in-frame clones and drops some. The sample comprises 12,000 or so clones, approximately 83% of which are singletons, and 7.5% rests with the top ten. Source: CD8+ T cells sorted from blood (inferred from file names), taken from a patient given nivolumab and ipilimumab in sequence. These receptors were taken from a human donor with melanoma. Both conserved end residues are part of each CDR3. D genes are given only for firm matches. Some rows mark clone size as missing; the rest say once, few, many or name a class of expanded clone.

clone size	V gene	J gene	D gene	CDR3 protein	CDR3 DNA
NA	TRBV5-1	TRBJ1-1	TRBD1	CASSLDRAAEAFF	TGCGCCAGCAGCCTTGACAGGGCGGCTGAAGCTTTCTTT
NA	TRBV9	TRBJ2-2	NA	CASSGTSTGELFF	TGTGCCAGCAGCGGAACTAGCACCGGGGAGCTGTTTTTT
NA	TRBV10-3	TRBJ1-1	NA	CAISDPDGVNTEAFF	TGTGCCATCAGTGATCCCGACGGAGTGAACACTGAAGCTTTCTTT
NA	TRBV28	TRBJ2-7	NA	CASSFQGIQYEQYF	TGTGCCAGCAGTTTCCAGGGAATTCAATACGAGCAGTACTTC
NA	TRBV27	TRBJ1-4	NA	CASSLQGEAKLFF	TGTGCCAGCAGTTTACAAGGGGAGGCAAAACTGTTTTTT
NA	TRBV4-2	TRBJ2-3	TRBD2	CASSLFTELAASTDTQYF	TGTGCCAGCAGCCTATTCACTGAACTAGCGGCTAGCACAGATACGCAGTATTTT
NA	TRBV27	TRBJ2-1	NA	CASSLMSSYNEQFF	TGTGCCAGCAGTCTAATGAGCTCCTACAATGAGCAGTTCTTC
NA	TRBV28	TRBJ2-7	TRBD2	CASSLGLAEIDEQYF	TGTGCCAGCAGTTTGGGACTAGCGGAGATTGACGAGCAGTACTTC
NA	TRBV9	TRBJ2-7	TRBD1	CASSAGQALEQYF	TGTGCCAGCAGCGCGGGACAGGCCCTAGAGCAGTACTTC
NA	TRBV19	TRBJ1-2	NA	CASASWDKGSVDGYTF	TGTGCCAGCGCCTCTTGGGACAAAGGGTCAGTAGATGGCTACACCTTC
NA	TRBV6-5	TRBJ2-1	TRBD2	CASSLSGSYNEQFF	TGTGCCAGCAGTTTGAGCGGGAGCTACAATGAGCAGTTCTTC
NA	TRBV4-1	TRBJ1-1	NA	CASSQGGQGSTEAFF	TGCGCCAGCAGCCAAGGTGGCCAGGGAAGCACTGAAGCTTTCTTT
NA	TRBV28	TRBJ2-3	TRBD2	CASSFISGGAVYDTQYF	TGTGCCAGCAGTTTCATTAGCGGGGGGGCCGTCTACGATACGCAGTATTTT
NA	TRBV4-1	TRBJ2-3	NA	CASRFSFRSSFHTQYF	TGCGCCAGCAGATTTTCCTTTCGTAGCTCTTTCCATACGCAGTATTTT
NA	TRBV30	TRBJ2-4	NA	CAWSPSEGASPPKNIQYF	TGTGCCTGGAGTCCCTCCGAAGGGGCCTCACCTCCCAAAAACATTCAGTACTTC
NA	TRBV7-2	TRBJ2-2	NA	CASSLAAGLGAGELFF	TGTGCCAGCAGCTTAGCGGCGGGGCTTGGCGCCGGGGAGCTGTTTTTT
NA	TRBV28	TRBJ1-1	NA	CASSFFGESDTEAFF	TGTGCCAGCAGTTTCTTCGGGGAGTCGGACACTGAAGCTTTCTTT
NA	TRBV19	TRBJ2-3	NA	CASSIMGEGDTQYF	TGTGCCAGTAGTATAATGGGAGAAGGAGATACGCAGTATTTT
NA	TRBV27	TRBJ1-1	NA	CASSLSRGTEAFF	TGTGCCAGCAGTCTCAGCAGGGGTACAGAAGCTTTCTTT
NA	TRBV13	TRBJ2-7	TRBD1	CASSFGTADYEQYF	TGTGCCAGCAGCTTCGGGACAGCAGACTACGAGCAGTACTTC
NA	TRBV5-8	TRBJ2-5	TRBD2	CASSLWGGNQYF	TGTGCCAGCAGCTTGTGGGGGGGGAACCAGTACTTC
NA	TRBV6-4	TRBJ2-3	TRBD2	CASSQLAGGTDTQYF	TGTGCCAGCAGTCAACTAGCGGGGGGCACAGATACGCAGTATTTT
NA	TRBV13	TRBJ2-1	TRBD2	CASSWAGTSGTSEQFF	TGTGCCAGCAGCTGGGCCGGGACTAGCGGGACTAGTGAGCAGTTCTTC
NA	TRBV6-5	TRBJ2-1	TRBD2	CACGRREAYNEQFF	TGTGCCTGCGGGAGGAGGGAGGCCTACAATGAGCAGTTCTTC
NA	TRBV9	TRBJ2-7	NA	CASSVASGSYEQYF	TGTGCCAGCAGCGTAGCTTCAGGATCCTACGAGCAGTACTTC
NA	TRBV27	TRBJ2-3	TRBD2	CASSPEEGLAGGRGTDTQYF	TGTGCCAGCAGTCCCGAGGAAGGGCTAGCGGGGGGGAGGGGCACAGATACGCAGTATTTT
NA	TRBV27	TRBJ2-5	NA	CASSLSEEETQYF	TGTGCCAGCAGTTTATCCGAGGAAGAGACCCAGTACTTC
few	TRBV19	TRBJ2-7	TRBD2	CASSIKAGGTYEQYF	TGTGCCAGTAGTATCAAAGCGGGGGGCACCTACGAGCAGTACTTC
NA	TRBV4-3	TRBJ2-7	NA	CASSPSPGEWQYF	TGCGCCAGCAGCCCCTCACCCGGGGAGTGGCAGTACTTC
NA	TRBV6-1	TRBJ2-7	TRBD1	CASSTDRLTYEQYF	TGTGCCAGCAGTACGGACAGGCTAACCTACGAGCAGTACTTC
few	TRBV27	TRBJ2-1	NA	CASSLFSGWDEQFF	TGTGCCAGCAGTTTATTCTCGGGGTGGGATGAGCAGTTCTTC